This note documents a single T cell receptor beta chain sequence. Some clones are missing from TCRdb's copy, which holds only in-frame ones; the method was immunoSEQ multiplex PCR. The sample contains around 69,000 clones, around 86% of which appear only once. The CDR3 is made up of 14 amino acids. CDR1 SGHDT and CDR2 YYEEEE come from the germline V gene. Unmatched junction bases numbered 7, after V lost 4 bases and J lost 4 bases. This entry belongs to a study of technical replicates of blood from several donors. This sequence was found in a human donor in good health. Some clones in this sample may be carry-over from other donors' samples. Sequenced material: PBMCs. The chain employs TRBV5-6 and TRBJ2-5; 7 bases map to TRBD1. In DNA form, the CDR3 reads TGTGCCAGCAGCCGCCGGTCAGGGGGAGAGACCCAGTACTTC. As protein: CASSRRSGGETQYF.